This paragraph reports one TCR beta chain. The antigen is undetermined. The sample belongs to a study of shared clonotypes between healthy human individuals. Study-wide background: Three CD4 naive, three CD4 memory, two CD8 naive and one CD8 memory plate were used per donor. Whole-study results and caveats: Sharing across several donors was seen in 4% to 6.5% of naive CD4 clonotypes.

Trimming took off 8 bases at V and 1 base at J, with 12 bases between the two ends. This CDR3 contains 13 residues. CDR1 is MNHNS and CDR2 is SASEGT in the germline V gene. TCRdb's table, derived via immunoSEQ multiplex PCR, lists solely in-frame clones and lacks some. The sample shows some 1.4 million clones, 95% to 97% of them seen only once. None of the donors, who were healthy HIV-negative adults, had recently had acute infections or vaccinations. Investigators divided CD4+ cells into CD45RA+ naive and CD45RA-negative memory subsets. This clonotype originated in a young man in good health. Sample: naive CD4+ T cells sorted from blood. This sample's subset: CD45RA+ positively selected. This rearrangement joins TRBV6-1 to TRBJ2-7; no reliable D call. CDR3 region: CASQWSLSYEQYF. As DNA, the CDR3 is TGTGCCAGCCAGTGGAGTTTATCCTACGAGCAGTACTTC.